The clone carrying this T cell receptor beta chain was counted at least ten times. Its antigen is still unknown. Unique molecular identifiers were affixed to single, distinct cDNA molecules. From the 5' RACE reads, TCRdb called clonotypes with MiXCR, one entry per CDR3 protein. Among around 44,000 distinct CDR3 sequences, about 7.4% were seen once, and the ten largest hold 4.5% to 7%. These data originate in a study of early T cells in non-severe SARS-CoV-2 infection. Study details: Bulk RNA isolated from unsorted whole blood underwent sequencing; chains were not paired. Whole-study findings and limits: Anti-spike CD8 responses were favored by VDJdb matching, which missed private and CD4 specificities.

The germline V gene encodes CDR1 DFQATT and CDR2 SNEGSKA (reference sequence). The CDR3 is 16 amino acids. With 0 bases clipped from V and 5 bases from J, the junction kept 8 bases outside the gene matches. The chain combines TRBV20-1 with TRBJ1-1; the match to TRBD1 covers 11 bases. Specimen: whole blood. The TCR was taken from an adult who was a healthcare worker with PCR-confirmed SARS-CoV-2 infection or an uninfected control (not recorded which). The CDR3 DNA reads TGCAGTGCTAGAGATACCGGGACAGGGGGTAGGACTGAAGCTTTCTTT. Amino acids: CSARDTGTGGRTEAFF.